These 30 T cell receptor beta chains originate from one sample sequenced in a study of T cells in Graves' hyperthyroidism and ophthalmopathy. Amplification of TCR beta CDR3 regions was performed using RNA transcripts as template. HTBI primers drove first-round RT-PCR of the TCR CDR3. Each CDR3 protein is one row after TCRdb ran MiXCR on the multiplex PCR reads. The table has some 650,000 distinct CDR3 sequences, about a sixth seen once. The sequenced sample consisted of blood. Source of these receptors: a woman aged 40 to 50 with Graves' ophthalmopathy.

This clonotype was recorded a few times. V is TRBV7-6 and J is TRBJ2-2, with 14 bases lining up with TRBD2. Trimming removed 5 bases from V and 5 bases from J; junction bases left unmatched: 4. The CDR3 contains 16 residues. The germline gives CDR1 SGHVS, CDR2 FNYEAQ. The CDR3 nucleotides are TGTGCCAGCAGCGTTGGACTAGCGGGAGGAACCGGGGAGCTGTTTTTT. Its translation: CASSVGLAGGTGELFF. The full variable domain, with the rest looked up from reference TRBV7-6 and TRBJ2-2, is GAGVSQSPRYKVTKRGQDVALRCDPISGHVSLYWYRQALGQGPEFLTYFNYEAQQDKSGLPNDRFSAERPEGSISTLTIQRTEQRDSAMYRCASSVGLAGGTGELFFGEGSRLTVL.

The rearrangement joins TRBV28 to TRBJ1-5, with 7 positions matching TRBD1. Trimming cost V 9 bases and J 2 bases; bases outside gene matches: 7. The germline V gene has CDR1 MDHEN and CDR2 SYDVKM. The CDR3 runs 14 residues. This chain's CDR3 is CASTTGLGNQPQHF. The CDR3 DNA sequence: TGTGCCAGTACGACAGGGCTGGGCAATCAGCCCCAGCATTTT.

The chain combines TRBV11-2 with TRBJ2-3; 15 bases map to TRBD2. CDR3 length: 16 amino acids. With 5 bases clipped from V and 5 bases from J, the junction kept 5 bases outside the gene matches. CDR1 and CDR2 from the germline V gene are SGHAT and FQNNGV. CDR3: CASSQGLAGGRDTQYF. CDR3 DNA: TGTGCCAGCAGCCAGGGACTAGCGGGAGGACGAGATACGCAGTATTTT.

This clonotype was recorded many times. V gene TRBV7-9 combines with J gene TRBJ2-2, with D perhaps TRBD1 (5 bases). V lost 7 bases to trimming and J lost 0 bases, with 15 bases between them. The CDR3 extends over 16 amino acids. CDR1 is SEHNR and CDR2 is FQNEAQ in the germline V gene (reference sequence). The CDR3 nucleotides read TGTGCCAGCACCACCAGGGTGGTCGCGAACACCGGGGAGCTGTTTTTT. Translated, it gives CASTTRVVANTGELFF.

V usage is TRBV20-1 and J usage is TRBJ2-1; 8 nucleotides align to TRBD2. With 6 bases clipped from V and 4 bases from J, the junction kept 11 bases outside the gene matches. This CDR3 is built from 15 residues. Germline values: CDR1 DFQATT, CDR2 SNEGSKA (reference sequence). The CDR3 spells CSARSPSGLYNEQFF. Written as DNA, the CDR3 is TGCAGTGCCCGTAGCCCTAGCGGGTTATACAATGAGCAGTTCTTC.

This clonotype was observed at least ten times. This rearrangement joins TRBV7-8 to TRBJ2-5; 8 positions match TRBD1. Germline CDR1 and CDR2: SGHVS and FQNEAQ. V gave up 7 bases and J gave up 4 bases; unmatched junction bases: 8. CDR3 length equals 14 residues. CDR3 sequence reads: CASTRRTGRETQYF. CDR3 nucleotide sequence: TGTGCCAGCACCCGGCGGACAGGGAGAGAGACCCAGTACTTC. The whole variable domain, remainder taken from reference TRBV7-8 and TRBJ2-5, is GAGVSQSPRYKVAKRGQDVALRCDPISGHVSLFWYQQALGQGPEFLTYFQNEAQLDKSGLPSDRFFAERPEGSVSTLKIQRTQQEDSAVYLCASTRRTGRETQYFGPGTRLLVL.

This clonotype was observed at least ten times. CDR3: CASSHTSGRDTQYF. CDR3 sequence (DNA): TGTGCCAGCAGCCACACGTCAGGCAGAGATACGCAGTATTTT. The chain recombines TRBV12-3 or TRBV12-4 with TRBJ2-3; D call uncertain. Trimming pared 6 bases from V and 5 bases from J, leaving 15 bases between. The CDR3 contains 14 residues.

This clonotype was counted a single time. The V call is TRBV6-1, the J call TRBJ1-5, with a tentative D call TRBD1 (6 bases). The V end lost 6 bases, the J end lost 9 bases, and 18 bases lay between the germline ends. The germline CDR1 and CDR2 sequences are MNHNS and SASEGT. The CDR3 loop spans 14 amino acids. CDR3 loop: CASSQDSGRWPQHF. In nucleotides, the CDR3 is TGTGCCAGCAGCCAGGACAGTGGAAGATGGCCCCAGCATTTT.

The chain employs TRBV29-1 and TRBJ2-2, with a tentative D call TRBD2 (6 bases). This CDR3 region has 13 residues. The V gene's germline CDR1 is SQVTM and CDR2 ANQGSEA. Trimming removed 5 bases at V and 10 bases at J, with 17 bases between. CDR3 protein: CSVQSSVAVELFF. The CDR3 region has the DNA TGCAGCGTTCAGTCTAGCGTTGCTGTGGAGCTGTTTTTT.

This clonotype came up many times. This chain joins TRBV29-1 and TRBJ1-1; 7 nucleotides align to TRBD1. The length of the CDR3 is 14 residues. Germline loops: CDR1 SQVTM, CDR2 ANQGSEA. With V trimmed by 7 bases and J by 5 bases, 13 bases remained unmatched. The CDR3 protein is CSAPSPGGLTEAFF. The CDR3 DNA reads as TGCAGCGCCCCTTCCCCAGGGGGTCTTACTGAAGCTTTCTTT.

This clonotype appeared a few times. J is TRBJ2-5 and V is TRBV11-2; D ambiguous. The germline gives CDR1 SGHAT, CDR2 FQNNGV. Deletions cut 3 bases from V and 10 bases from J, with 12 bases between. The CDR3 has 12 amino acids. The CDR3 reads CASSFSSIGQYF. The DNA for the CDR3 is TGTGCCAGCAGCTTCTCTTCAATAGGCCAGTACTTC.

This clonotype was seen only a few times. The rearrangement joins TRBV12-3 or TRBV12-4 to TRBJ2-3; weak D call: TRBD2 (5 bases). Trimming stripped 6 bases from V and 0 bases from J, with 10 bases between. This CDR3 contains 14 residues. For the CDR3, the DNA is TGTGCCAGCAGACTCCGGGGAAGCACAGATACGCAGTATTTT. It translates to CASRLRGSTDTQYF.

This clonotype appeared many times. CDR3 bases: TGTGCCATCAGCCAGGGCAGGGAAGTTGAGACCCAGTACTTC. Translated, it gives CAISQGREVETQYF. The chain employs TRBV10-3 and TRBJ2-5; tentative D call: TRBD1 (5 bases). V lost 6 bases and J 5 bases, leaving 16 bases between the germline ends. The CDR3 totals 14 residues. From germline, CDR1 is ENHRY and CDR2 SYGVKD.

This chain joins TRBV20-1 and TRBJ1-1, with TRBD1 matching 9 bases. Germline CDR1 is DFQATT and CDR2 is SNEGSKA (reference sequence). The CDR3 has 18 residues. Trimming removed 6 bases from V and 10 bases from J; junction bases left unmatched: 27. The CDR3 nucleotides read TGCAGTGCCAGTCCGGGACAGGGTCGTTCCGGGGCAGGGTGGGTAGCTTTCTTT. It specifies CSASPGQGRSGAGWVAFF.

This clonotype was detected many times. The chain uses TRBV28 and TRBJ1-6, with 7 bases matching TRBD1. With 4 bases clipped from V and 7 bases from J, the junction kept 13 bases outside the gene matches. The CDR3 totals 17 residues. CDR1 MDHEN and CDR2 SYDVKM come from the germline V gene. The CDR3 DNA sequence: TGTGCCAGCAGTTCCCCCCCTATGACAGGGTACAATTCACCCCTCCACTTT. This encodes CASSSPPMTGYNSPLHF.

Notes on this clonotype: Being one base from a much bigger clone, this may be a read error. CDR3 region: CASSQGVGRRDYSYTF. In DNA form, the CDR3 reads TGTGCCAGCAGCCAAGGGGTAGGGAGAAGGGACTATAGCTACACCTTC. The chain couples TRBV3-1 to TRBJ1-2; D might be TRBD1 (5 bases). The CDR3 totals 16 residues. In germline, CDR1 is LGHDT, CDR2 YNNKEL (reference sequence).

The CDR3 DNA follows: TGCAGTGCTAGAGATTCAGGGGGCTGGGGTACTTCACCCCTCCACTTT. Translated, it gives CSARDSGGWGTSPLHF. The J gene is TRBJ1-6, the V gene TRBV20-1; 8 nucleotides align to TRBD1. Germline CDR1 DFQATT, CDR2 SNEGSKA (reference sequence). The CDR3 covers 16 residues. The junction had 10 bases not matched to a gene; V was cut back by 0 bases and J by 9 bases.

There are many counts of this clonotype. V usage is TRBV20-1 and J usage is TRBJ1-4; 10 nucleotides line up with TRBD1. The CDR3 contains 14 residues. Germline-derived CDR1 and CDR2 are DFQATT and SNEGSKA (reference sequence). V gave up 1 base and J gave up 8 bases; unmatched junction bases: 4. The CDR3 loop reads CSARGTGQGEKLFF. The CDR3 nucleotides are TGCAGTGCTAGAGGGACGGGACAGGGGGAAAAACTGTTTTTT.

This clonotype is a singleton in its sample. V gene TRBV5-1 combines with J gene TRBJ2-1; 12 bases line up with TRBD2. Trimming at V came to 6 bases and at J to 7 bases, leaving 8 bases not matched to a gene. Germline CDR1 SGHRS, CDR2 YFSETQ. This CDR3 has 15 residues. CDR3 loop: CASNLAGGPGNEQFF. CDR3 nucleotide sequence: TGCGCCAGCAATCTAGCGGGAGGGCCGGGTAATGAGCAGTTCTTC.

This clonotype was detected ten times or more. The chain couples TRBV20-1 to TRBJ2-1; weak D call: TRBD2 (6 bases). Germline V lookup: CDR1 DFQATT, CDR2 SNEGSKA (reference sequence). The ends were cut back, 3 bases at V and 3 bases at J, with 9 bases in the middle. This CDR3 comprises 13 residues. The CDR3 DNA follows: TGCAGTGCTAGCGGGGGACTCTACAATGAGCAGTTCTTC. Encoded protein: CSASGGLYNEQFF.

The chain uses TRBV28 and TRBJ1-4; D perhaps matches TRBD1 (5 bases). The length of the CDR3 is 15 residues. CDR1 is MDHEN, CDR2 SYDVKM, per germline. The V gene lost 5 bases and the J gene lost 8 bases, with 18 bases spanning the gap. The CDR3 DNA sequence: TGTGCCAGCAGTATCCCGGGGGGGAATTTCGAAAAACTGTTTTTT. Amino acid sequence: CASSIPGGNFEKLFF.

This clonotype appeared many times. The V gene is TRBV7-8, the J gene TRBJ1-2; D might be TRBD1 (6 bases). The CDR3 consists of 18 residues. The V gene's germline CDR1 is SGHVS and CDR2 FQNEAQ. Trimming took 2 bases from V and 0 from J, leaving 19 bases between them. In nucleotides, the CDR3 is TGTGCCAGCAGCTTATTTCTCCGTGGCAGGGGAGCTAACTATGGCTACACCTTC. Protein: CASSLFLRGRGANYGYTF.

This clonotype was counted a few times. The chain joins TRBV27 to TRBJ2-7; the D gene is possibly TRBD2 (6 bases). V lost 5 bases and J 9 bases, leaving 17 bases between the germline ends. Germline CDR1 MNHEY, CDR2 SMNVEV (reference sequence). The CDR3 has 13 residues. CDR3 sequence (DNA): TGTGCCAGCAGTCCACCGTACTCGGAGGGGCAGTACTTC. Translated: CASSPPYSEGQYF.

This clonotype was counted ten times or more. The chain employs TRBV5-8 and TRBJ2-1; D gene ambiguous. Germline-derived CDR1 and CDR2 are SGHTS and YDEGEE. The V end was cut by 0 bases, the J end by 0 bases, with 7 bases between. This CDR3 is 15 amino acids long. The CDR3 sequence is CASSLALSSYNEQFF. CDR3 in DNA: TGTGCCAGCAGCTTGGCCCTTAGCTCCTACAATGAGCAGTTCTTC.

The V call is TRBV20-1, the J call TRBJ2-2, with D possibly called TRBD1 or TRBD2 (5 bases each). The CDR3 runs to 14 residues. Trimming stripped 6 bases from V and 0 bases from J, with 11 bases between. Germline values: CDR1 DFQATT, CDR2 SNEGSKA (reference sequence). CDR3 loop: CSARDVANTGELFF. The CDR3, as DNA: TGCAGTGCGAGGGACGTCGCGAACACCGGGGAGCTGTTTTTT.

CDR3 loop: CAWSFPLGTRGGKDIQYF. In DNA form, the CDR3 reads TGTGCCTGGAGTTTCCCCCTGGGTACGCGGGGCGGTAAGGACATTCAGTACTTC. The chain employs TRBV30 and TRBJ2-4; D may be TRBD2 (6 bases). Trimming removed 2 bases at V and 8 bases at J, with 28 bases between. Germline CDR1 reads GTSNPN; CDR2 reads SVGIG (reference sequence). The length of the CDR3 is 18 residues.

This clonotype showed up many times. The chain employs TRBV28 and TRBJ1-1; no firm D call. This CDR3 has 12 amino acids. Trimming removed 3 bases from V and 8 bases from J, with 10 bases in between. Germline values: CDR1 MDHEN, CDR2 SYDVKM. CDR3 in DNA: TGTGCCAGCAGTTTCAGACACTTCGAAGCTTTCTTT. Its translation is CASSFRHFEAFF.

The sample holds many counts of this clonotype. The V gene is TRBV19, the J gene TRBJ2-1; the match to TRBD1 covers 10 bases. Germline lookup yields CDR1 LNHDA and CDR2 SQIVND (reference sequence). The CDR3 runs to 14 residues. V lost 4 bases to trimming and J lost 5 bases; unmatched junction nucleotides: 2. CDR3 protein: CASSRDRGNNEQFF. The CDR3 DNA reads as TGTGCCAGTAGTAGGGACAGGGGCAACAATGAGCAGTTCTTC.

This clonotype was counted only a few times. This chain connects TRBV7-9 to TRBJ2-5; D gene uncertain. Trimming removed 5 bases from V and 5 bases from J, with 12 bases in between. The CDR3 is made up of 13 amino acids. The germline V gene has CDR1 SEHNR and CDR2 FQNEAQ (reference sequence). The DNA of the CDR3 is TGTGCCAGCAGCCCTTTTCTGACGGAGACCCAGTACTTC. Translating gives CASSPFLTETQYF.

This clonotype was seen more than once but under ten times. The chain is built from TRBV4-2 and TRBJ2-7, with a possible D match to TRBD2 (6 bases). CDR3 length: 15 amino acids. Germline V lookup: CDR1 LGHNA, CDR2 YNFKEQ. Trimming removed 0 bases from V and 1 base from J, with 10 bases in between. The DNA of the CDR3 is TGTGCCAGCAGCCAAGAGGCGGGAACTTCCTACGAGCAGTACTTC. It translates to CASSQEAGTSYEQYF.